These T cell receptor beta chains were read from a single sample in a study of control samples from healthy donors and cancer patients. Profiled with immunoSEQ multiplex PCR; TCRdb holds only in-frame clones, not every one. The sample contains 88,000 or so clones, 85% to 95% of which appear only once. The sequencing input was blood. These receptors all stem from a young woman in good health. The CDR3 runs from the conserved cysteine through the conserved F or W. A D gene is named only where the DNA matches it firmly. The size field is filled for only some rows; it gives once, few, many or a size class.

clone size | D gene | J gene | V gene | CDR3 DNA | CDR3 protein
few | TRBD2 | TRBJ2-3 | TRBV3-1/TRBV3-2 | TGTGCCAGCAGCCAAGATCCCGGGGGGGCCCCAGATACGCAGTATTTT | CASSQDPGGAPDTQYF
- | - | TRBJ2-7 | TRBV6-5 | TGTGCCAGCAGTTACGGCGGAACGGCTAGCAATATACAGCAGTACTTC | CASSYGGTASNIQQYF
- | TRBD1 | TRBJ1-3 | TRBV18 | TGTGCCAGCTCACCCGGGACAGGGCAAGGAAACACCATATATTTT | CASSPGTGQGNTIYF
- | - | TRBJ1-1 | TRBV5-6 | TGTGCCAGCAGCTTTGGGCAGGGGAACACTGAAGCTTTCTTT | CASSFGQGNTEAFF
once | TRBD2 | TRBJ2-5 | TRBV5-4 | TGTGCCAGCAGCTCAGTAGCGGGAGGCCAAGAGACCCAGTACTTC | CASSSVAGGQETQYF
once | TRBD2 | TRBJ2-5 | TRBV5-1 | TGCGCCAGCAGCCCCCGGACTAGCGGGCAGAAAGAGACCCAGTACTTC | CASSPRTSGQKETQYF
- | TRBD1 | TRBJ1-1 | TRBV7-9 | TGTGCCAGCAGCCCAGCACAGGGGGCGCGGGACACTGAAGCTTTCTTT | CASSPAQGARDTEAFF
- | TRBD1 | TRBJ1-2 | TRBV28 | TGTGCCAGCAGTTTAGGGACAGGGGTAGTTTACTATGGCTACACCTTC | CASSLGTGVVYYGYTF
- | TRBD1 | TRBJ2-2 | TRBV19 | TGTGCCAGTAGTTGGGGACAGTCGACCACCGGGGAGCTGTTTTTT | CASSWGQSTTGELFF
- | - | TRBJ1-2 | TRBV10-3 | TGTGCCATCAGCGACAGCCTCGATAGGTATGGCTACACCTTC | CAISDSLDRYGYTF
- | - | TRBJ2-7 | TRBV7-3 | TGTGCCAGCAGCCTGGGCAGGGAATACGAGCAGTACTTC | CASSLGREYEQYF